This entry is about one T cell receptor (beta chain). Its specificity is not known. The data are from a study of blood T cells in healthy people across ages. Study observations and caveats: Changes in expanded clonotypes were possibly confounded, as the CMV status of donors was unknown.

Together with a sample-barcoded 5' primer, a J-beta primer mix was included in a second PCR lasting about 7 to 11 cycles. From each sample, at least 3 million paired-end reads containing CDR3 were obtained. TCRdb called the 5' RACE reads again in MiXCR, with one record for every CDR3 protein. This table holds nearly 1 million distinct CDR3 sequences, roughly 50% found once. Trimming removed 2 bases at V and 4 bases at J, with 6 bases between. The CDR3 loop spans 13 amino acids. CDR1 is MDHEN and CDR2 is SYDVKM in the germline V gene. This sequence originates from a woman aged 60-70 years in good health. The sequenced sample consisted of blood. The V call is TRBV28, the J call TRBJ1-5; no clear D gene. The CDR3 bases are TGTGCCAGCAGTTTACTCAAGAATCAGCCCCAGCATTTT. Translated, it gives CASSLLKNQPQHF.